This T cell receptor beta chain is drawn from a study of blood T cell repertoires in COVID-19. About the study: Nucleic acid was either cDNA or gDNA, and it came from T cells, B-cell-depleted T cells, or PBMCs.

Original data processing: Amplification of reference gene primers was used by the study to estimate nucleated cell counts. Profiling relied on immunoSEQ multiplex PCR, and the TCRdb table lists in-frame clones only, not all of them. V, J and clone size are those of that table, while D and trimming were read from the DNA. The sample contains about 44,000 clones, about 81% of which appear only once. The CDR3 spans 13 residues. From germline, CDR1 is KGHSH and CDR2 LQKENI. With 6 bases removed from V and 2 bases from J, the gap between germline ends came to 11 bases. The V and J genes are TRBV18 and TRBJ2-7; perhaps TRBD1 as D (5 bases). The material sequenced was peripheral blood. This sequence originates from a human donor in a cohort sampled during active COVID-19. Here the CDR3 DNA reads TGTGCCAGCTCCCCCGACAGTACCTACGAGCAGTACTTC. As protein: CASSPDSTYEQYF.